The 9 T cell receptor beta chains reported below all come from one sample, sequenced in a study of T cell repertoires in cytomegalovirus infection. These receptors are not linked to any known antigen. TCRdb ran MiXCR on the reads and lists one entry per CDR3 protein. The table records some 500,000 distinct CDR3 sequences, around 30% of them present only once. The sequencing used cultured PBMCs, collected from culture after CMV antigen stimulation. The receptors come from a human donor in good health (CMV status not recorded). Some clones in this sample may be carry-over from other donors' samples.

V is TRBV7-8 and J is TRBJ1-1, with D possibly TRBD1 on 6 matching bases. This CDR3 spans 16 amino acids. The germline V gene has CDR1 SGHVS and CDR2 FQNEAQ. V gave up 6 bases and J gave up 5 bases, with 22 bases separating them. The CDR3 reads CASSRKRVRGQTEAFF. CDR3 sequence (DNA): TGTGCCAGCAGTCGAAAAAGGGTCCGGGGGCAGACTGAAGCTTTCTTT.

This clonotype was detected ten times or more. CDR3 sequence (DNA): TGTGCCAGCCGGACTAGCGGGATTTACGAGCAGTACTTC. Its protein product is CASRTSGIYEQYF. The gene calls are TRBV7-8 and TRBJ2-7, with 12 nucleotides matching TRBD2. There are 13 residues in the CDR3. V lost 8 bases to trimming and J lost 4 bases; unmatched junction nucleotides: 3. Per germline, CDR1 SGHVS and CDR2 FQNEAQ.

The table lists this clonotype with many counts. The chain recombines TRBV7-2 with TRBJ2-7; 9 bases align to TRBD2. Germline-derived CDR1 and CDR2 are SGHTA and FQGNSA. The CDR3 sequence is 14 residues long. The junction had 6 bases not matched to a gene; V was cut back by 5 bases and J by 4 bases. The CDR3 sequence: CASSASGALYEQYF. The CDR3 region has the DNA TGTGCCAGCAGCGCTAGCGGGGCCTTGTACGAGCAGTACTTC.

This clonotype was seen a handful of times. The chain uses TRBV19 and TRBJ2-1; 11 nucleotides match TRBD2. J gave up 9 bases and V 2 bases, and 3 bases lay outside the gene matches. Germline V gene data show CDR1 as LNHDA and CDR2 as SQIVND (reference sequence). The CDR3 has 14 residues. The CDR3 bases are TGTGCCAGTAGTATAACTAGCGGGAGCGGTGAGCAGTTCTTC. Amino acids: CASSITSGSGEQFF.

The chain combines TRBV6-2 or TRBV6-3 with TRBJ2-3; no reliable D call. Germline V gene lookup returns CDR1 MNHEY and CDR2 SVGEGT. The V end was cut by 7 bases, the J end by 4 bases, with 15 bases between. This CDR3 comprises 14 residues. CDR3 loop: CASTGWSSADTQYF. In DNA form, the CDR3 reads TGTGCCAGCACTGGGTGGAGCAGCGCAGATACGCAGTATTTT.

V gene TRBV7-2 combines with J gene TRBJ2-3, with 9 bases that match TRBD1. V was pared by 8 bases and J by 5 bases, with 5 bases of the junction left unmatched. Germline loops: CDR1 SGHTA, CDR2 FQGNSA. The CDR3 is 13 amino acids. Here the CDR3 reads CASQTGGGDTQYF. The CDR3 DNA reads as TGTGCCAGCCAGACAGGGGGTGGAGATACGCAGTATTTT.

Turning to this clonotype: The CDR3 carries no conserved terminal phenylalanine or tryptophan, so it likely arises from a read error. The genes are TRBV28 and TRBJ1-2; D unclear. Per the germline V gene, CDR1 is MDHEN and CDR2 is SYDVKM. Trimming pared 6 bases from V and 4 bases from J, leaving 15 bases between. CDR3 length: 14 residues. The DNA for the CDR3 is TGTGCCAGCAGATCCTCTGGAGAGGGCTATGGCTACACCTTA. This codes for CASRSSGEGYGYTL.

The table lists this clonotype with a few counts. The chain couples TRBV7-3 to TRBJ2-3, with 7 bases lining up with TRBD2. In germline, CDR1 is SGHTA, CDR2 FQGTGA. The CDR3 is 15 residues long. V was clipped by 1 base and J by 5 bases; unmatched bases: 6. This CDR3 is CASSLSAGVLDTQYF. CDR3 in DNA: TGTGCCAGCAGCTTAAGTGCGGGGGTTTTAGATACGCAGTATTTT. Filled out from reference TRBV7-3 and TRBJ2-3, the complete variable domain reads GAGVSQTPSNKVTEKGKYVELRCDPISGHTALYWYRQSLGQGPEFLIYFQGTGAADDSGLPNDRFFAVRPEGSVSTLKIQRTERGDSAVYLCASSLSAGVLDTQYFGPGTRLTVL.

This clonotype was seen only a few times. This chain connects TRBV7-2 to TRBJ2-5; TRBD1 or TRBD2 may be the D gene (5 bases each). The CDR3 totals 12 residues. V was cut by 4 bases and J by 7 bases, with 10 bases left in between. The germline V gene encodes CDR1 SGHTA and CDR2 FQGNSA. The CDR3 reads CASSSEGRTQYF. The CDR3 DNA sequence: TGTGCCAGCAGCTCCGAGGGGAGGACCCAGTACTTC.